The present TCR beta chain was sequenced within a study of response to subunit inactivated influenza vaccine. Notes on the study in general: Authors suggested that a seasonal influenza vaccination recruits few new T cells each time.

At least ten counts were recorded for this clonotype. Its specificity is not known. TCRdb processed the RT-PCR reads anew with MiXCR; each CDR3 protein has one entry. Here the sample spans a few hundred thousand distinct CDR3 sequences, 9.5% to 13% being singletons. Per germline, CDR1 DFQATT and CDR2 SNEGSKA (reference sequence). V dropped 6 bases and J dropped 8 bases, with 8 bases sitting between them. The CDR3 contains 10 residues. The chain links TRBV20-1 to TRBJ2-1, with no clear D. Sequenced here: PBMCs from blood, sampled roughly 47 days after vaccination. This clonotype originated in a man in his fifties or sixties who received an inactivated influenza vaccine. The CDR3 DNA reads TGCAGTGCCGAGGTGGATGAGCAGTTCTTC. It specifies CSAEVDEQFF.